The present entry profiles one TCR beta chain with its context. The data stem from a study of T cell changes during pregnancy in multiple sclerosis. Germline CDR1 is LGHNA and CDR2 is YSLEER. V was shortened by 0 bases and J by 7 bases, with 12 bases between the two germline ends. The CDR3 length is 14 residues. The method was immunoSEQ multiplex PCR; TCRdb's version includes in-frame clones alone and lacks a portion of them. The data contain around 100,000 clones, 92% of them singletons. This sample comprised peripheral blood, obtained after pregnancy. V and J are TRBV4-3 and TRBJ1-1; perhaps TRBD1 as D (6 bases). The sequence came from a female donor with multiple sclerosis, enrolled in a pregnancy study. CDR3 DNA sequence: TGCGCCAGCAGCCAAGACAGGGGCTTTGGTGAAGCTTTCTTT. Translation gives CASSQDRGFGEAFF.